This T cell receptor beta chain was profiled in a study of blood T cell repertoires in COVID-19. For the study at large: The origin of the acute and convalescent COVID-19 samples was the United States, Italy and Spain. T cells, B-cell-depleted T cells, or PBMCs provided the cDNA or gDNA that served as material.

V was clipped by 4 bases and J by 5 bases; unmatched bases: 16. This CDR3 is 18 amino acids long. In germline, CDR1 is SEHNR, CDR2 FQNEAQ (reference sequence). Authors' analysis steps: Researchers report that nucleated cell counts were estimated from reference gene primer amplification. The repertoire was sequenced with immunoSEQ multiplex PCR; TCRdb's copy has only in-frame clones and lacks some. V, J and clone size reflect that table, while D and trimming were determined from the DNA. The data show about 59,000 clones, more than 75% seen once. The V call is TRBV7-9, the J call TRBJ2-3, with TRBD2 matching 9 bases. Sequenced material: peripheral blood. The TCR comes from a man older than 75 with acute or convalescent COVID-19. CDR3 sequence reads: CASSSGFGGRGGKDTQYF. In DNA, the CDR3 is TGTGCCAGCAGCTCCGGTTTTGGAGGGCGGGGGGGCAAAGATACGCAGTATTTT.